This is a list of T cell receptor beta chains from one sample in a study of cytomegalovirus exposure and HLA in healthy donors. Profiling relied on immunoSEQ multiplex PCR, and the TCRdb table lists in-frame clones only, not all of them. The sample carries more than 95,000 clones, over 9.5% recorded once. The sample was PBMCs. Source of these receptors: a man in his forties in good health and CMV-seropositive. The CDR3 runs from the conserved cysteine through the conserved F or W. The D gene is left open where the match is weak. Rows give clone size only sometimes, using once, few, many, or a class for an expanded clone.

J,size,V,D,DNA,CDR3
TRBJ2-1,few,TRBV12-5,.,TGTGCTAGTGGCCTGATCTTGGGGCGGGAAAGCGGTGAGCAGTTCTTC,CASGLILGRESGEQFF
TRBJ2-1,few,TRBV5-1,TRBD2,TGCGCCAGCAGCATAGACACTAGCGGGAGAGAAGAGCAGTTCTTC,CASSIDTSGREEQFF
TRBJ2-6,.,TRBV6-4,TRBD2,TGTGCCAGCAGCCCGAGCGGGGCTGGGGCCAACGTCCTGACTTTC,CASSPSGAGANVLTF
TRBJ2-3,.,TRBV5-4,TRBD1,TGTGCCAGCAGCTTGGGAGGGACAGCCACAGATACGCAGTATTTT,CASSLGGTATDTQYF
TRBJ2-1,.,TRBV14,.,TGTGCCAGCAGCCCTTATAGCCCTGGTACCTACAATGAGCAGTTCTTC,CASSPYSPGTYNEQFF
TRBJ1-5,.,TRBV6-1,TRBD1,TGTGCCAGTTCCAGCCCGTCAGGGGGAGGTCAGCCCCAGCATTTT,CASSSPSGGGQPQHF
TRBJ2-1,.,TRBV4-3,.,TGCGCCAGCAGCCATTACTACAATAAGACTTCGGAGCAGTTCTTC,CASSHYYNKTSEQFF
TRBJ2-2,few,TRBV9,.,TGTGCCAAAAGTTCAGGGCGCCCCGGGGAGCTGTTTTTT,CAKSSGRPGELFF
TRBJ2-7,few,TRBV4-1,.,TGCGCCAGCAGCCATCCCGGGACATACTACGAGCAGTACTTC,CASSHPGTYYEQYF
TRBJ2-7,.,TRBV5-1,.,TGCGCCAGCAGCTTCACAGGCCACGAGCAGTACTTC,CASSFTGHEQYF
TRBJ1-5,.,TRBV4-1,.,TGCGCCAGCAGCCCTCAGGTTAACAATCAGCCCCAGCATTTT,CASSPQVNNQPQHF
TRBJ2-5,few,TRBV4-3,TRBD1,TGCGCCAGCAGCCCCGGCCCGGACAGGGGAAAGGAGACCCAGTACTTC,CASSPGPDRGKETQYF
TRBJ2-7,.,TRBV7-2,.,TGTGCCACCTCAGTGTCCTCCTACGAGCAGTACTTC,CATSVSSYEQYF
TRBJ1-1,few,TRBV7-9,.,TGTGCCAGCAGCGGGGGCCTCGATTTGAACACTGAAGCTTTCTTT,CASSGGLDLNTEAFF
TRBJ1-1,.,TRBV13,.,TGTGCCAGCAGCTTGGGACACGCAAACACTGAAGCTTTCTTT,CASSLGHANTEAFF
TRBJ2-7,few,TRBV5-6,TRBD1,TGTGCCAGCAGCTTGGAGGCAGGGGGATGGAGCGAGCAGTACTTC,CASSLEAGGWSEQYF
TRBJ1-2,few,TRBV6-1,.,TGTGCCAGCATTCTGGACAATAACTATGGCTACACCTTC,CASILDNNYGYTF
TRBJ2-7,.,TRBV6-1,TRBD1,TGTGCCAGCAGTGAGCGAGGGGGCGGAGGCGAGCAGTACTTC,CASSERGGGGEQYF
TRBJ2-4,few,TRBV19,.,TGTGCCAGTAGTATAGGGGGGCGGAATATCAACATTCAGTACTTC,CASSIGGRNINIQYF
TRBJ1-5,.,TRBV2,TRBD1,TGTGCCAGCAGTGCGCAGGGGGCTGATCAGCCCCAGCATTTT,CASSAQGADQPQHF
TRBJ2-5,.,TRBV2,.,TGTGCCAGCAGACAGAGCACTGAGACCCAGTACTTC,CASRQSTETQYF
TRBJ1-1,.,TRBV9,TRBD1,TGTGCCAGCAGCGTAGGGGGGGGGACAGGAGCTTTCTTT,CASSVGGGTGAFF
TRBJ1-5,few,TRBV19,.,TGTGCCAGTAGCAAGGACAGCTCATATCAGCCCCAGCATTTT,CASSKDSSYQPQHF
TRBJ2-3,few,TRBV9,.,TGTGCCAGCAGCGTAGGTTCCGGTCCCCCAGATACGCAGTATTTT,CASSVGSGPPDTQYF
TRBJ2-7,.,TRBV21-1,.,TGTGCCAGCCGGGACAACTACGAGCAGTACTTC,CASRDNYEQYF
TRBJ2-7,few,TRBV7-9,TRBD2,TGTGCCAGCCATGGACTAGCGGGAGACTACTCCTACGAGCAGTACTTC,CASHGLAGDYSYEQYF
TRBJ1-2,few,TRBV7-8,.,TGTGCCAGCAGCTTAGGAAGGGGAGGGTATGGCTACACCTTC,CASSLGRGGYGYTF
TRBJ2-7,few,TRBV29-1,TRBD2,TGCAGCGTTTTAAAGGGGCTAGCGGCTCTTGACGAGCAGTACTTC,CSVLKGLAALDEQYF
TRBJ2-3,few,TRBV5-4,TRBD1,TGTGCCAGCAGCCCCAAAGCCGGGACAGGGTCGACAGATACGCAGTATTTT,CASSPKAGTGSTDTQYF
TRBJ2-1,.,TRBV4-3,TRBD2,TGCGCCAGCAGCCTCGAGCGGGAGCCCCACAATGAGCAGTTCTTC,CASSLEREPHNEQFF
TRBJ2-7,.,TRBV29-1,TRBD1,TGCAGCGACTCGGACAGGGATTACTACGAGCAGTACTTC,CSDSDRDYYEQYF
TRBJ1-4,.,TRBV2,.,TGTGCCAGCAGTGAAAATAGGGACACTGAAAAACTGTTTTTT,CASSENRDTEKLFF
TRBJ1-5,.,TRBV6-6,.,TGTGCCAGCAGTTACAGGGGCCGGGGCAATCAGCCCCAGCATTTT,CASSYRGRGNQPQHF
TRBJ1-2,.,TRBV5-6,.,TGTGCCAGCAGCGTGGGACTTTCCAGGGCACATGGCTACACCTTC,CASSVGLSRAHGYTF
TRBJ2-7,.,TRBV2,TRBD1,TGTGCCACCCAGGGGGACAGGGGCGGCGAGCAGTACTTC,CATQGDRGGEQYF
TRBJ2-3,few,TRBV5-4,TRBD2,TGTGCCAGCAGCTTAAGAGCGGGAGCAGATACGCAGTATTTT,CASSLRAGADTQYF
TRBJ2-1,.,TRBV7-3,TRBD2,TGTGCCAGCAGCCTGACTAGCGGGAGGTACAATGAGCAGTTCTTC,CASSLTSGRYNEQFF
TRBJ2-5,.,TRBV15,.,TGTGCCACCAGCAGGACAGTCCAAGAGACCCAGTACTTC,CATSRTVQETQYF